The source of this T cell receptor (beta chain) is a study of blood T cell repertoires in COVID-19. Overall study context: Italy, Spain and the United States were the sources of the convalescent and acute COVID-19 samples.

The table lists this clone with a few counts. This CDR3 comprises 19 residues. Germline CDR1 is KGHSH and CDR2 is LQKENI. The ends lost 6 bases at V and 6 bases at J; junction bases unmatched: 20. Original data processing: Nucleated cell number was recorded as an estimate derived from reference gene primer amplification. Generated by immunoSEQ multiplex PCR, the TCRdb table keeps only in-frame clones and is missing some. The V and J calls and the clone size are those of that table, but D and trimming were determined from the DNA. The repertoire includes approximately 68,000 clones, roughly 84% of them detected once, and 5.5% to 8.5% sits in the top ten.

The material sequenced was peripheral blood. This TCR was sampled from a middle-aged man with active COVID-19. V and J are TRBV18 and TRBJ1-6, with TRBD1 matching 7 bases. The CDR3 loop is CASSKTTTPAGQSNSPLHF. CDR3 nucleotides: TGTGCCAGCTCCAAAACGACGACCCCCGCGGGACAGAGTAATTCACCCCTCCACTTT. Full variable domain (rest looked up from reference TRBV18 and TRBJ1-6): NAGVMQNPRHLVRRRGQEARLRCSPMKGHSHVYWYRQLPEEGLKFMVYLQKENIIDESGMPKERFSAEFPKEGPSILRIQQVVRGDSAAYFCASSKTTTPAGQSNSPLHFGNGTRLTVT.